Reported below is one T cell receptor (beta chain). Its antigen is still unknown. Unique molecular identifiers were carried by the TCR beta cDNA libraries. Each sample of about 0.95 to 11 million input T cells yielded around 500,000 cDNA molecules, so each molecule approximated one T cell. TCRdb itself ran the PCR reads through MiXCR, one entry per CDR3 protein. This sample yields some 800,000 distinct CDR3 sequences, of which about half are seen a single time; roughly 4.5% belongs to the top ten. Trimming stripped 5 bases from V and 1 base from J, with 14 bases between. The CDR3 is 15 amino acids. The entry originates in a study of post-analysis software for immune sequencing data. Study-level results: Normalized Chao1 diversity in multiple sclerosis patients fell significantly below that of controls. Relative to controls, patients had a few TRBV segments at higher frequency, with TRBV5-6, TRBV5-1 and TRBV20-1 among these.

V usage is TRBV12-3 or TRBV12-4 and J usage is TRBJ1-1, with D possibly being TRBD1 (5 bases). The sequencing input was blood. This receptor was identified in a girl between 5 and 17 years old with multiple sclerosis. CDR3 amino acids: CASSPVGGPNTEAFF. The CDR3, as DNA: TGTGCCAGCAGTCCCGTTGGGGGACCGAACACTGAAGCTTTCTTT.